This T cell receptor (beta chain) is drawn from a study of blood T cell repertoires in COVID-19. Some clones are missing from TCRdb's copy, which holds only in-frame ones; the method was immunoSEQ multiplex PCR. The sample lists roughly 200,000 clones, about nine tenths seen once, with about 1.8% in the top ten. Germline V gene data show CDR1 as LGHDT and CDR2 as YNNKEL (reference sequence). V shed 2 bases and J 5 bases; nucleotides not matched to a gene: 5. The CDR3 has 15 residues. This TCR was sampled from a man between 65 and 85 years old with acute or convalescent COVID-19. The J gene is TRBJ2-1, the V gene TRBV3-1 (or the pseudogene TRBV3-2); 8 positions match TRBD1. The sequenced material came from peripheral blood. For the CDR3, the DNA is TGTGCCAGCAGCCAATGGACAGGGAAGAACAATGAGCAGTTCTTC. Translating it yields CASSQWTGKNNEQFF.